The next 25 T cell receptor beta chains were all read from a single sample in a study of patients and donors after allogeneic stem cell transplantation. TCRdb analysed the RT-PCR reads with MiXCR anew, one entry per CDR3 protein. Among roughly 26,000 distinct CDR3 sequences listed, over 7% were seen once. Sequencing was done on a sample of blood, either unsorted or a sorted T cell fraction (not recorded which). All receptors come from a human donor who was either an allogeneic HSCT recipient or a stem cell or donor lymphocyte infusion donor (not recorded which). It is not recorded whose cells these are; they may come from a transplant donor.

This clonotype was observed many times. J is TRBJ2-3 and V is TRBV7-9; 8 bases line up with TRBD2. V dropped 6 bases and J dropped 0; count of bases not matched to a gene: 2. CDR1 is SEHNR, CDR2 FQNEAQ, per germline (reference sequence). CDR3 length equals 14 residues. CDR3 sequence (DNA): TGTGCCAGCAGTGTAGCGGGGAGCACAGATACGCAGTATTTT. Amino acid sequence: CASSVAGSTDTQYF.

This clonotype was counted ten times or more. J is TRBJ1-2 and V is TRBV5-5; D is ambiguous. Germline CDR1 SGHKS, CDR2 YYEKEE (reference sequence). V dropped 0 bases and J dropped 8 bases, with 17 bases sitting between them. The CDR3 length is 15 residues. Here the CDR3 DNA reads TGTGCCAGCAGCTTGGGGATCGCGGCCCCGGGCGGCTACACCTTC. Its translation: CASSLGIAAPGGYTF.

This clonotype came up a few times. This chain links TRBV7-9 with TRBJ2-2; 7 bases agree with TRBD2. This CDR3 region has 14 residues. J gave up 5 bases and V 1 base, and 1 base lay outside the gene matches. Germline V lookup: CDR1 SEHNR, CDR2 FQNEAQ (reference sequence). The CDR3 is CASSLGGGTGELFF. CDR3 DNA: TGTGCCAGCAGCTTAGGCGGGGGAACCGGGGAGCTGTTTTTT.

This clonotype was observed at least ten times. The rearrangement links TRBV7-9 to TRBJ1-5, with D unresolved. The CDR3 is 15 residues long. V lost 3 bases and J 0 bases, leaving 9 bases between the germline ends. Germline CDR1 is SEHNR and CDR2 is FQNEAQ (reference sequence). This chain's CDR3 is CASSLVGNSNQPQHF. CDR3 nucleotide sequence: TGTGCCAGCAGCTTGGTGGGAAATAGCAATCAGCCCCAGCATTTT.

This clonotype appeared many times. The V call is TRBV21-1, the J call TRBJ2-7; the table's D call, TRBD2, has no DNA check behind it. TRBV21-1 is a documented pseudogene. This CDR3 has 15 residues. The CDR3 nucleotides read TGTGCCAAGACTAGCGGGGGGCATAGCTCCTACGAGCAGTACTTC. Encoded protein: CAKTSGGHSSYEQYF.

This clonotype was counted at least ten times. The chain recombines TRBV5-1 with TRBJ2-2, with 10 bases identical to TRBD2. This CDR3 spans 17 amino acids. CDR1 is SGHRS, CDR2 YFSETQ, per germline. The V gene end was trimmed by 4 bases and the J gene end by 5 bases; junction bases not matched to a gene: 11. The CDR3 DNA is TGCGCCAGCAGCGGCGGGGGACTAGCGAGGGAGACCGGGGAGCTGTTTTTT. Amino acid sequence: CASSGGGLARETGELFF.

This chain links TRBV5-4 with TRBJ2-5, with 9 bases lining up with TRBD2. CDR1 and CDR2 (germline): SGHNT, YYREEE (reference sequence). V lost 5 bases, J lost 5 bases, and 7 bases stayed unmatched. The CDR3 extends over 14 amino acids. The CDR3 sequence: CASRSGTSLETQYF. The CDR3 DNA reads TGTGCCAGCAGATCCGGGACTAGCTTGGAGACCCAGTACTTC.

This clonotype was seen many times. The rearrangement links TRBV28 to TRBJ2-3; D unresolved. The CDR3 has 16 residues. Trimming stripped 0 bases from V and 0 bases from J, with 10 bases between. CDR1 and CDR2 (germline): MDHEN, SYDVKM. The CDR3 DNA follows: TGTGCCAGCAGTTTATGGGGGATCTCTAGCACAGATACGCAGTATTTT. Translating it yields CASSLWGISSTDTQYF.

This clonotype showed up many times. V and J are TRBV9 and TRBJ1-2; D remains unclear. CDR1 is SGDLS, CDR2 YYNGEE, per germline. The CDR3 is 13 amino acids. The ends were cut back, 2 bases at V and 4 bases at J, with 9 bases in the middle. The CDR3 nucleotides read TGTGCCAGCAGCGTCGCTGGGGTCTATGGCTACACCTTC. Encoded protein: CASSVAGVYGYTF.

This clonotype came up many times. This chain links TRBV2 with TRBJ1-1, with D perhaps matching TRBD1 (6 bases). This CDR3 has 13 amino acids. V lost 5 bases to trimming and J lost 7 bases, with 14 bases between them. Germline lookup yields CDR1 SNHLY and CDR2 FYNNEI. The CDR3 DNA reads TGTGCCAGCAGTTATACAGGGTCAGGTGAAGCTTTCTTT. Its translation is CASSYTGSGEAFF.

The CDR3 nucleotides read TGCAGTGCTAGGGACCGACTAGCGGGAGGGCGGGGGACCCAGTACTTC. Translated, it gives CSARDRLAGGRGTQYF. The chain employs TRBV20-1 and TRBJ2-5; TRBD2 matches 14 bases. V gave up 3 bases and J gave up 7 bases; unmatched junction bases: 10. The CDR3 extends over 16 amino acids. Germline CDR1 is DFQATT and CDR2 is SNEGSKA (reference sequence).

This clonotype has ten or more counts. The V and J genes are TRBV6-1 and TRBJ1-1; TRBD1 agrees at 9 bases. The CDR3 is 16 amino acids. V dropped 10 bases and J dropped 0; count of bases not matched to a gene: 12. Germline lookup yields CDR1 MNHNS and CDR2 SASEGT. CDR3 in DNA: TGTGCCACCCGTCCCGGGACAGGGAGAATGAACACTGAAGCTTTCTTT. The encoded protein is CATRPGTGRMNTEAFF.

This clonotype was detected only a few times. This CDR3 is CSVEGHGTNYNEQFF. CDR3 nucleotides: TGCAGCGTTGAAGGCCACGGGACTAATTACAATGAGCAGTTCTTC. V and J are TRBV29-1 and TRBJ2-1, with TRBD2 identical over 7 bases. Looked up from germline, CDR1 is SQVTM and CDR2 is ANQGSEA. The CDR3 length is 15 residues. The V and J ends lost 1 base and 4 bases, in that order; junction bases with no gene match: 7.

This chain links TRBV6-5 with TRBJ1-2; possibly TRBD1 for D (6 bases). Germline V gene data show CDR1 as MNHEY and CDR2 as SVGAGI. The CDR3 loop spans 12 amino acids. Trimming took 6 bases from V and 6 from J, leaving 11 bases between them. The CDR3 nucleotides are TGTGCCAGCAGCCAGACAGGCGATGGCTACACCTTC. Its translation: CASSQTGDGYTF.

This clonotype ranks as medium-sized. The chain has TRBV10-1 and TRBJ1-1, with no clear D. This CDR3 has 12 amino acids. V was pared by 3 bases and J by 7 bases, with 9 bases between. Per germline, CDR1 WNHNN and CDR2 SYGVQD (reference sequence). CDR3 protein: CASSDFDGEAFF. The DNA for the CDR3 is TGCGCCAGCAGTGATTTTGACGGTGAAGCTTTCTTT.

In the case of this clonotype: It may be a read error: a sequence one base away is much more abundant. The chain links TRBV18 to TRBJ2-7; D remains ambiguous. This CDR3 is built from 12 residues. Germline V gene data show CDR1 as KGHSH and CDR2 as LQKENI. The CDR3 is CASSPGHHEEYF. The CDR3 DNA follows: TGTGCCAGCTCACCAGGGCACCACGAGGAGTACTTC. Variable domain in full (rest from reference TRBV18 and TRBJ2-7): NAGVMQNPRHLVRRRGQEARLRCSPMKGHSHVYWYRQLPEEGLKFMVYLQKENIIDESGMPKERFSAEFPKEGPSILRIQQVVRGDSAAYFCASSPGHHEEYFGPGTRLTVT.

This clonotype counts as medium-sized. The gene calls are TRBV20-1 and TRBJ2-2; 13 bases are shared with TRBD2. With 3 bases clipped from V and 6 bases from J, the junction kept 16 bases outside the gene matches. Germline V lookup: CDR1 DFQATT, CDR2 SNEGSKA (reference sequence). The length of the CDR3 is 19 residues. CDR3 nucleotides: TGCAGTGCTAGTTCAGTCGGGACCCGACTAGCGGGAGGTCCCGGGGAGCTGTTTTTT. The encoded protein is CSASSVGTRLAGGPGELFF.

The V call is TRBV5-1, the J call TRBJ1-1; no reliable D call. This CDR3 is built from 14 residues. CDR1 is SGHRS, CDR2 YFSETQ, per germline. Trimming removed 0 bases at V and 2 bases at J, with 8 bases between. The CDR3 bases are TGCGCCAGCAGCTTGGACCCGATTAACACTGAAGCTTTCTTT. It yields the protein CASSLDPINTEAFF.

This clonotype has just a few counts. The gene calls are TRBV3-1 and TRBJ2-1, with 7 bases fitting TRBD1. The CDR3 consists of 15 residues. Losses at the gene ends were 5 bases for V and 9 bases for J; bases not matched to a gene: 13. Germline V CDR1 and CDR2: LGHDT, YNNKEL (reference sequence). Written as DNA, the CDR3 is TGTGCCAGCAGCTCACAGCGGTCGACAGGGAGTGAGCAGTTCTTC. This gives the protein CASSSQRSTGSEQFF.

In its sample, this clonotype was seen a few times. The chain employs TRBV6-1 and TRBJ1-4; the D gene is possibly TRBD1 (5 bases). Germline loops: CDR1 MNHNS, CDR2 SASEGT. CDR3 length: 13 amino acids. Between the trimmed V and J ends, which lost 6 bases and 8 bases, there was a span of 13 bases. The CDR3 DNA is TGTGCCAGCAGGTCAGGGCCCCCAGAAAAACTGTTTTTT. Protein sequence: CASRSGPPEKLFF.

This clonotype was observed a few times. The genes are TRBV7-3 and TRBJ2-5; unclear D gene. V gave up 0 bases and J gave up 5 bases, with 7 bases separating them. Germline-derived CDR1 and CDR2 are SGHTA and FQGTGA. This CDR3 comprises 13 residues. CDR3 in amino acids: CASSLTWKETQYF. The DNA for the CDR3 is TGTGCCAGCAGCTTAACCTGGAAGGAGACCCAGTACTTC. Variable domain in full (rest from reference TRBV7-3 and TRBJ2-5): GAGVSQTPSNKVTEKGKYVELRCDPISGHTALYWYRQSLGQGPEFLIYFQGTGAADDSGLPNDRFFAVRPEGSVSTLKIQRTERGDSAVYLCASSLTWKETQYFGPGTRLLVL.

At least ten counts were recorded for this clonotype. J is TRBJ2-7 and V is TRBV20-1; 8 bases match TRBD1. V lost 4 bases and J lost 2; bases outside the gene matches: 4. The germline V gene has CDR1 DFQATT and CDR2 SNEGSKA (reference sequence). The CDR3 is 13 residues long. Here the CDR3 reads CSAKRTGTYEQYF. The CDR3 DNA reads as TGCAGTGCTAAAAGGACAGGGACCTACGAGCAGTACTTC.

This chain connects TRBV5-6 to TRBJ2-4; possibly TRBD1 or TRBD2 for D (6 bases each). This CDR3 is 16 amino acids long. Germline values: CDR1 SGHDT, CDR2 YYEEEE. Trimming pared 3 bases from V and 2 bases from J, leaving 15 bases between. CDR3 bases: TGTGCCAGCAGCTGGAGGGGGAGTGTGACCAAAAACATTCAGTACTTC. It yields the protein CASSWRGSVTKNIQYF.

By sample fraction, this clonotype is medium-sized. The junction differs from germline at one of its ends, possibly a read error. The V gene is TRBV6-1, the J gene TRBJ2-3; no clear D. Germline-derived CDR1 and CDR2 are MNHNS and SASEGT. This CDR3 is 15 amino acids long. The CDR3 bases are TGTGCCAGCATTGAAGCCTGGGTGGGGACAGATACGCAGTATTTT. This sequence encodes CASIEAWVGTDTQYF.

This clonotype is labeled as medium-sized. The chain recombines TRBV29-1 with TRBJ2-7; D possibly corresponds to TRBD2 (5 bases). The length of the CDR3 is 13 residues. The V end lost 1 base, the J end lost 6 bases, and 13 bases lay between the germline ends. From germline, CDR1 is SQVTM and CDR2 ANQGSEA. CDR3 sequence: CSVEATTRGEQYF. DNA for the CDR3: TGCAGCGTTGAAGCCACCACTAGAGGCGAGCAGTACTTC.